Reported below is one T cell receptor (beta chain). Antigen: not known. This sample is part of a study of T cell repertoires in cytomegalovirus infection. Background on the study: Recently identified HLA-C-restricted and well-studied HLA-B-restricted CMV epitopes were used.

Germline V gives CDR1 ENHRY, CDR2 SYGVKD. V was clipped by 0 bases and J by 5 bases; unmatched bases: 7. The CDR3 has 18 residues. TCRdb reanalysed the reads using MiXCR and keeps one entry per CDR3 protein. This table has some 560,000 distinct CDR3 sequences, approximately 40% appearing once. Notes on the study in general: HLA-C-restricted, CMV-specific TCR beta clonotypes were dominant ex vivo.

The chain is built from TRBV10-3 and TRBJ2-2; 12 bases line up with TRBD2. The source of this sequence is a human donor in good health (CMV status not recorded). Some clones in this sample may be carry-over from other donors' samples. This material consisted of cultured PBMCs, taken from culture after CMV antigen stimulation. CDR3 protein: CAISESATSGRGTGELFF. The CDR3 DNA sequence: TGTGCCATCAGTGAGTCCGCGACTAGCGGGAGAGGTACCGGGGAGCTGTTTTTT.